This record concerns one TCR beta chain sequence. A multiplex PCR was run with 60 Vbeta primers and 13 Jbeta primers. Sequenced by immunoSEQ multiplex PCR; TCRdb stores in-frame clones only, minus some. The sample has around 160,000 clones; approximately 71% are singletons. These data originate in a study of cytomegalovirus exposure and HLA in healthy donors. Donors sampled were nominally healthy, though unrecorded immune exposures were likely. The V segment lost 5 bases and the J segment 5 bases; nucleotides outside the gene matches: 6. CDR1 GTSNPN and CDR2 SVGIG come from the germline V gene (reference sequence). The CDR3 has 13 residues.

This clonotype was obtained from a woman in her late teens or twenties in good health and CMV-seropositive. The specimen sequenced was PBMCs. The V and J genes are TRBV30 and TRBJ2-5; 9 bases line up with TRBD1. In DNA form, the CDR3 reads TGTGCCTGGGGGACAGGGCTGCCGGAGACCCAGTACTTC. It yields the protein CAWGTGLPETQYF.